This T cell receptor (beta chain) is drawn from a study of CD8 T cells in Susac syndrome. Study-wide context: Within the sequenced group of Susac syndrome patients, five or six showed active disease and roughly eight were in remission. Findings and limits, study-wide: An acknowledgment was made by the study that its TCR sequencing and HLA analysis involved relatively few individuals. CD4+ T cell repertoires in Susac syndrome lacked clonal expansion.

Germline CDR1 reads SGHRS; CDR2 reads YFSETQ. Between the trimmed V and J ends, which lost 4 bases and 4 bases, there was a span of 6 bases. The CDR3 totals 12 residues. The authors reverse transcribed roughly 0.45 to 1 ug RNA with random hexamers. From the immunoSEQ multiplex PCR reads, TCRdb called clonotypes with MiXCR, one entry per CDR3 protein. The sample consists of around 150,000 distinct CDR3 sequences, approximately 94% of them appearing once. Concerning this clonotype: Antigen: not known.

Sequenced sample: CD4+ T cells from PBMCs. This clonotype was sampled from a human donor with Susac syndrome. V gene TRBV5-1 combines with J gene TRBJ2-1; D ambiguous. CDR3 protein: CASSSPYNEQFF. In DNA, the CDR3 is TGCGCCAGCAGCAGTCCTTACAATGAGCAGTTCTTC. Full variable domain (rest looked up from reference TRBV5-1 and TRBJ2-1): KAGVTQTPRYLIKTRGQQVTLSCSPISGHRSVSWYQQTPGQGLQFLFEYFSETQRNKGNFPGRFSGRQFSNSRSEMNVSTLELGDSALYLCASSSPYNEQFFGPGTRLTVL.